These T cell receptor beta chains were read from a single sample in a study of graft-versus-host responses after intestinal transplantation. Measured with immunoSEQ multiplex PCR; TCRdb has only the in-frame clones, and not every one. The sample has tens of thousands of clones, 70% to 90% seen once. The antigens of these receptors remain unknown. This material consisted of unstimulated CD8+ T cells sorted from spleen or lymph node cells, taken before intestinal transplant. Source of these receptors: a human donor who received an intestinal transplant. Each CDR3 is given with its conserved first and last residue. Each record gives: V gene, J gene, D gene, CDR3 protein. A D gene is named only where the DNA matches it firmly.

V: TRBV27; J: TRBJ2-1; D: NA; CDR3: CASSLRGGREQFF
V: TRBV7-6; J: TRBJ1-2; D: TRBD1; CDR3: CASSLASTATGIGYGYTF
V: TRBV5-5; J: TRBJ2-7; D: TRBD1; CDR3: CASSLPGLGQGGNEQYF
V: TRBV9; J: TRBJ2-1; D: TRBD2; CDR3: CASSGWPGLAGGPTYNEQFF
V: TRBV6-1; J: TRBJ2-1; D: TRBD2; CDR3: CASQLLAGAYNEQFF
V: TRBV5-1; J: TRBJ2-7; D: TRBD1; CDR3: CASSLGTGGPEQYF
V: TRBV20-1; J: TRBJ2-5; D: NA; CDR3: CSEPELETQYF
V: TRBV6-5; J: TRBJ2-7; D: TRBD2; CDR3: CASSYAPGGADEQYF
V: TRBV11-2; J: TRBJ2-7; D: NA; CDR3: CASSFPGYEQYF
V: TRBV5-1; J: TRBJ2-5; D: TRBD2; CDR3: CASWKWGGQETQYF
V: TRBV2; J: TRBJ2-2; D: TRBD2; CDR3: CASSEPLTTSVGGDRELFF
V: TRBV28; J: TRBJ2-7; D: NA; CDR3: CASSLDPLNYRDPSYEQYF
V: TRBV7-8; J: TRBJ1-3; D: TRBD1; CDR3: CASSLAGQGLGTIYF
V: TRBV6-5; J: TRBJ1-1; D: NA; CDR3: CASRRNTEAFF
V: TRBV27; J: TRBJ2-1; D: TRBD2; CDR3: CASSLELAGGFWNEQFF
V: TRBV9; J: TRBJ1-2; D: TRBD1; CDR3: CASGATGAYGYTF
V: TRBV6-1; J: TRBJ2-7; D: TRBD2; CDR3: CASSPELAGASEQYF
V: TRBV6-1; J: TRBJ2-7; D: NA; CDR3: CASSELLAHYYEQYF
V: TRBV5-1; J: TRBJ2-1; D: TRBD2; CDR3: CASSLVAQGGLYEQFF
V: TRBV4-1; J: TRBJ1-1; D: TRBD1; CDR3: CASSLTGTGNTEAFF